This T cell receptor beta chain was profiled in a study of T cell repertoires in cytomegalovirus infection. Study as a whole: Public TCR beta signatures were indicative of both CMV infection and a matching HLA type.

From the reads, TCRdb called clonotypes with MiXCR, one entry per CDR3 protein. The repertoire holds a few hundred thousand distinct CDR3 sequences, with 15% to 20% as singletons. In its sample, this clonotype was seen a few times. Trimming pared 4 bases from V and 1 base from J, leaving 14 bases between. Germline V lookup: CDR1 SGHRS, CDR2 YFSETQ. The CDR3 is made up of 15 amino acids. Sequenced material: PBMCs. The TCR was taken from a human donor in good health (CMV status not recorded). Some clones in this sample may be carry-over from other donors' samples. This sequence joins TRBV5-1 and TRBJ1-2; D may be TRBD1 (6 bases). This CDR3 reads CASSDPLQGNYGYTF. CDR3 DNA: TGCGCCAGCAGCGATCCCTTACAGGGTAACTATGGCTACACCTTC. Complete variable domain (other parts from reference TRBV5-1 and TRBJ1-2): KAGVTQTPRYLIKTRGQQVTLSCSPISGHRSVSWYQQTPGQGLQFLFEYFSETQRNKGNFPGRFSGRQFSNSRSEMNVSTLELGDSALYLCASSDPLQGNYGYTFGSGTRLTVV.